A single TCR beta chain is shown here with its context. Primers for the PCR totalled 60 Vbeta and 13 Jbeta. Clones were read by immunoSEQ multiplex PCR, and TCRdb kept only the in-frame ones, dropping some. The sample carries under 200,000 clones, around 80% recorded once. The CDR3 spans 16 residues. V lost 5 bases and J lost 6, with 17 bases in between. Germline CDR1 is WSHSY and CDR2 is SAAADI. This entry belongs to a study of cytomegalovirus exposure and HLA in healthy donors. This chain joins TRBV10-2 and TRBJ1-6; tentatively, D is TRBD1 (6 bases). The sample consisted of PBMCs. The receptor's source is a woman aged 25 to 39 in good health and CMV-seropositive. CDR3 sequence (DNA): TGCGCCAGCAGTAACCCTACAGGGTGGCGTAATTCACCCCTCCACTTT. Protein: CASSNPTGWRNSPLHF.